These 30 T cell receptor beta chains were all obtained from the same sample, sequenced in a study of technical replicates of blood from a few donors. The assay was immunoSEQ multiplex PCR, and TCRdb's table has in-frame clones only and misses some. The table includes some 67,000 clones, about 98% detected once. The sample taken for sequencing was T cells isolated from PBMCs. The receptors stem from a human donor in good health.

The chain uses TRBV4-1 and TRBJ2-7; D might be TRBD2 (6 bases). The CDR3 is 15 amino acids. The V end lost 0 bases, the J end lost 3 bases, and 12 bases lay between the germline ends. Germline V lookup: CDR1 MGHRA, CDR2 YSYEKL. The CDR3 region is CASSQETSRNYEQYF. The CDR3 DNA is TGCGCCAGCAGCCAAGAAACTAGCCGAAACTACGAGCAGTACTTC.

As concerns this clone: The junction shows a germline mismatch at one end, possibly a read error. This chain links TRBV7-7 with TRBJ2-3; D uncertain. CDR3 length: 14 residues. Germline V gene lookup returns CDR1 SSHAT and CDR2 FNYEAQ (reference sequence). The CDR3 DNA reads as TGTGCTAGCAGCTTTAAACTGAACACAGATACGCAGTATTTT. It encodes CASSFKLNTDTQYF.

V and J are TRBV11-2 and TRBJ1-6; TRBD1 matches 9 bases. The CDR3 is 18 residues long. V lost 5 bases, J lost 7 bases, and 15 bases stayed unmatched. Germline CDR1 reads SGHAT; CDR2 reads FQNNGV. The CDR3 DNA reads TGTGCCAGCAGCCTAAGGACAGGGGCGCCTAATTGGAATTCACCCCTCCACTTT. Its translation is CASSLRTGAPNWNSPLHF. Looking up the rest from reference TRBV11-2 and TRBJ1-6 gives the full variable domain: EAGVAQSPRYKIIEKRQSVAFWCNPISGHATLYWYQQILGQGPKLLIQFQNNGVVDDSQLPKDRFSAERLKGVDSTLKIQPAKLEDSAVYLCASSLRTGAPNWNSPLHFGNGTRLTVT.

V gene TRBV5-1 combines with J gene TRBJ2-7; no definite D call. The ends were cut back, 6 bases at V and 2 bases at J, with 9 bases in the middle. Germline values: CDR1 SGHRS, CDR2 YFSETQ. This CDR3 comprises 12 residues. The CDR3 DNA is TGCGCCAGCATGGGCGCGACCTACGAGCAGTACTTC. Protein: CASMGATYEQYF.

CDR3 DNA sequence: TGTGCCAGCAGCTGGGGGGGGACCGGGGAGCTGTTTTTT. Amino acid sequence: CASSWGGTGELFF. This chain joins TRBV7-9 and TRBJ2-2, with 7 bases matching TRBD2. V shed 4 bases and J 5 bases; nucleotides not matched to a gene: 1. Germline V lookup: CDR1 SEHNR, CDR2 FQNEAQ (reference sequence). CDR3 length equals 13 residues.

This clone appeared once. The rearrangement uses TRBV11-3 and TRBJ2-7; tentative D call: TRBD1 (6 bases). The length of the CDR3 is 14 residues. Germline assignment: CDR1 SGHNT and CDR2 YENEEA. V dropped 2 bases and J dropped 1 base, with 9 bases sitting between them. The CDR3 sequence is CASSLQGPSYEQYF. The CDR3 DNA follows: TGTGCCAGCAGCTTACAGGGGCCTTCCTACGAGCAGTACTTC.

This clone has only a few counts. The V gene is TRBV28, the J gene TRBJ1-2; a weak D match, TRBD1 (5 bases). The CDR3 is made up of 12 amino acids. The germline gives CDR1 MDHEN, CDR2 SYDVKM. V was pared by 6 bases and J by 7 bases, with 12 bases between. The CDR3 DNA sequence: TGTGCCAGCAGCCAGGGAAAGAGTGGCTACACCTTC. It specifies CASSQGKSGYTF.

The chain carries TRBV18 and TRBJ1-1, with 8 positions matching TRBD1. V dropped 2 bases and J dropped 0; count of bases not matched to a gene: 5. CDR3 length equals 16 residues. Germline V gene data show CDR1 as KGHSH and CDR2 as LQKENI. In nucleotides, the CDR3 is TGTGCCAGCTCACCAGGGACAGGATCAATGAACACTGAAGCTTTCTTT. Its translation is CASSPGTGSMNTEAFF.

This chain links TRBV5-6 with TRBJ1-4; TRBD1 might be the D (6 bases). Trimming stripped 2 bases from V and 8 bases from J, with 13 bases between. The CDR3 has 14 amino acids. Per germline, CDR1 SGHDT and CDR2 YYEEEE. The CDR3, as DNA: TGTGCCAGCAGCTTACAGGGAGAGGGGGAAAAACTGTTTTTT. The encoded protein is CASSLQGEGEKLFF.

The chain couples TRBV6-4 to TRBJ1-1, with 7 bases matching TRBD1. There are 15 residues in the CDR3. Germline values: CDR1 MRHNA, CDR2 SNTAGT. V lost 4 bases, J lost 5 bases, and 10 bases stayed unmatched. The CDR3 spells CASSARPGQSTEAFF. In DNA, the CDR3 is TGTGCCAGCAGTGCCCGGCCGGGACAGTCAACTGAAGCTTTCTTT.

CDR3 nucleotide sequence: TGTGCCAGCAAGAGAGACGGCAGGCTTGGAAACACCATATATTTT. It specifies CASKRDGRLGNTIYF. The chain combines TRBV27 with TRBJ1-3, with D uncertain. CDR3 length equals 15 residues. Trimming stripped 7 bases from V and 3 bases from J, with 16 bases between. The V gene's germline CDR1 is MNHEY and CDR2 SMNVEV (reference sequence).

The V gene is TRBV11-2, the J gene TRBJ2-1; D not certain. Trimming cost V 1 base and J 8 bases, with 6 bases left between them. The germline V gene encodes CDR1 SGHAT and CDR2 FQNNGV. The CDR3 runs 12 residues. CDR3 DNA: TGTGCCAGCAGCTTAGCAGGCTATGAGCAGTTCTTC. Amino acids: CASSLAGYEQFF. Full variable domain (remainder filled in from reference TRBV11-2 and TRBJ2-1): EAGVAQSPRYKIIEKRQSVAFWCNPISGHATLYWYQQILGQGPKLLIQFQNNGVVDDSQLPKDRFSAERLKGVDSTLKIQPAKLEDSAVYLCASSLAGYEQFFGPGTRLTVL.

The chain carries TRBV2 and TRBJ2-4; possible D gene TRBD1, 6 bases. Trimming cost V 6 bases and J 5 bases, with 14 bases left between them. The CDR3 runs to 14 residues. Germline CDR1 reads SNHLY; CDR2 reads FYNNEI. The DNA of the CDR3 is TGTGCCAGCAGGGACAGCCTAGGTGAAAACATTCAGTACTTC. Translation gives CASRDSLGENIQYF. Drawing the rest from reference TRBV2 and TRBJ2-4, the complete variable domain is EPEVTQTPSHQVTQMGQEVILRCVPISNHLYFYWYRQILGQKVEFLVSFYNNEISEKSEIFDDQFSVERPDGSNFTLKIRSTKLEDSAMYFCASRDSLGENIQYFGAGTRLSVL.

The rearrangement links TRBV5-1 to TRBJ2-2, with a possible D match to TRBD1 (5 bases). The CDR3 totals 15 residues. The germline CDR1 and CDR2 sequences are SGHRS and YFSETQ. Trimming removed 1 base at V and 1 base at J, with 8 bases between. CDR3 bases: TGCGCCAGCAGCTTGACAGGCCTGAACACCGGGGAGCTGTTTTTT. Encoded protein: CASSLTGLNTGELFF. Looking up the rest from reference TRBV5-1 and TRBJ2-2 gives the full variable domain: KAGVTQTPRYLIKTRGQQVTLSCSPISGHRSVSWYQQTPGQGLQFLFEYFSETQRNKGNFPGRFSGRQFSNSRSEMNVSTLELGDSALYLCASSLTGLNTGELFFGEGSRLTVL.

The table lists this clone with a count of one. The rearrangement uses TRBV6-1 and TRBJ2-7, with D perhaps TRBD2 (5 bases). In germline, CDR1 is MNHNS, CDR2 SASEGT. Trimming shortened V by 4 bases and J by 2 bases, and 9 bases separated the two germline ends. CDR3 length equals 13 residues. Here the CDR3 DNA reads TGTGCCAGCAGTGGAGGGATCCCCTACGAGCAGTACTTC. It yields the protein CASSGGIPYEQYF.

This CDR3 reads CASSLGRGGTEAFF. CDR3 bases: TGTGCCAGCAGTTTAGGACGAGGGGGTACTGAAGCTTTCTTT. This chain links TRBV27 with TRBJ1-1; weak D call: TRBD1 (6 bases). Deletions cut 2 bases from V and 5 bases from J, with 12 bases between. Germline V gene data show CDR1 as MNHEY and CDR2 as SMNVEV (reference sequence). The CDR3 length is 14 residues.

V usage is TRBV5-1 and J usage is TRBJ2-4, with D perhaps matching TRBD1 (6 bases). CDR1 is SGHRS and CDR2 is YFSETQ in the germline V gene. V lost 4 bases and J lost 8, with 13 bases in between. The CDR3 totals 13 residues. The CDR3 loop reads CASSVASGDIQYF. For the CDR3, the DNA is TGCGCCAGCAGCGTTGCCTCAGGGGACATTCAGTACTTC.

The chain uses TRBV6-5 and TRBJ1-5; the match to TRBD1 covers 11 bases. Trimming took 6 bases from V and 6 from J; bases not matched to a gene: 4. Germline-derived CDR1 and CDR2 are MNHEY and SVGAGI. The CDR3 consists of 14 residues. CDR3 sequence: CASRGGTGGQPQHF. CDR3 DNA: TGTGCCAGCAGAGGAGGGACAGGGGGTCAGCCCCAGCATTTT.

The V gene is TRBV29-1, the J gene TRBJ2-2; D perhaps matches TRBD1 (6 bases). V was trimmed by 4 bases and J by 0 bases, leaving 9 bases between them. The CDR3 extends over 14 amino acids. CDR1 is SQVTM, CDR2 ANQGSEA, per germline. This CDR3 reads CSVVGQTNTGELFF. In DNA form, the CDR3 reads TGCAGCGTTGTGGGACAAACGAACACCGGGGAGCTGTTTTTT.

The chain uses TRBV6-5 and TRBJ2-3; weak D call: TRBD2 (6 bases). Germline loops: CDR1 MNHEY, CDR2 SVGAGI. Trimming took 6 bases from V and 7 from J, leaving 17 bases between them. The CDR3 runs to 14 residues. The CDR3 spells CASSLGTGPHTQYF. Written as DNA, the CDR3 is TGTGCCAGCAGCCTAGGGACTGGACCTCATACGCAGTATTTT.

CDR3 DNA: TGTGCCAGCAGCACTAACACCGGGGAGCTGTTTTTT. As protein: CASSTNTGELFF. The chain has TRBV13 and TRBJ2-2; D not resolved. The CDR3 runs to 12 residues. V lost 5 bases and J 2 bases, leaving 3 bases between the germline ends. Germline-derived CDR1 and CDR2 are PRHDT and FYEKMQ (reference sequence).

J is TRBJ1-4 and V is TRBV28; TRBD1 might be the D (5 bases). Germline-derived CDR1 and CDR2 are MDHEN and SYDVKM. This CDR3 region has 14 residues. The V end lost 4 bases, the J end lost 4 bases, and 10 bases lay between the germline ends. The CDR3 nucleotides read TGTGCCAGCAGTTGGAGGGGTTTTAATGAAAAACTGTTTTTT. Its translation is CASSWRGFNEKLFF.

J is TRBJ2-7 and V is TRBV5-6; 9 bases match TRBD2. With V trimmed by 1 base and J by 2 bases, 13 bases remained unmatched. The CDR3 spans 18 residues. Germline V gives CDR1 SGHDT, CDR2 YYEEEE. Here the CDR3 reads CASSLSYSGGTTAYEQYF. In DNA form, the CDR3 reads TGTGCCAGCAGCTTGTCGTATAGCGGGGGAACCACCGCCTACGAGCAGTACTTC.

In DNA, the CDR3 is TGTGCCAGCCGGGGAAGCGTGACAGATACGCAGTATTTT. Translation: CASRGSVTDTQYF. The V gene is TRBV7-2, the J gene TRBJ2-3; weak D call: TRBD2 (5 bases). The CDR3 is 13 residues long. Looked up from germline, CDR1 is SGHTA and CDR2 is FQGNSA. The V end was cut by 8 bases, the J end by 3 bases, with 12 bases between.

This clone was observed once. This sequence joins TRBV6-1 and TRBJ2-2; D might be TRBD1 (6 bases). V was pared by 6 bases and J by 10 bases, with 18 bases between. The CDR3 covers 14 residues. Germline CDR1 reads MNHNS; CDR2 reads SASEGT. CDR3 sequence reads: CASRRLQGTEELFF. CDR3 in DNA: TGTGCCAGCAGGCGACTACAGGGAACGGAGGAGCTGTTTTTT.

This chain links TRBV5-1 with TRBJ2-3; possibly TRBD2 for D (5 bases). The CDR3 runs to 16 residues. The V end lost 5 bases, the J end lost 4 bases, and 20 bases lay between the germline ends. From germline, CDR1 is SGHRS and CDR2 YFSETQ. The CDR3 here is CASSQALAKGSDTQYF. The CDR3 DNA reads as TGCGCCAGCAGTCAGGCCTTAGCGAAGGGATCAGATACGCAGTATTTT. Looking up the rest from reference TRBV5-1 and TRBJ2-3 gives the full variable domain: KAGVTQTPRYLIKTRGQQVTLSCSPISGHRSVSWYQQTPGQGLQFLFEYFSETQRNKGNFPGRFSGRQFSNSRSEMNVSTLELGDSALYLCASSQALAKGSDTQYFGPGTRLTVL.

This clone was seen once. The rearrangement joins TRBV7-2 to TRBJ1-2; 8 bases map to TRBD1. Germline CDR1 SGHTA, CDR2 FQGNSA. After removal of 2 bases from V and 4 bases from J, the junction contained 6 bases not matched to a gene. The CDR3 is made up of 15 amino acids. The CDR3 loop reads CASSLLGQGAYGYTF. The CDR3 DNA follows: TGTGCCAGCAGCTTATTAGGACAGGGTGCCTATGGCTACACCTTC.

This clone was seen only once. V usage is TRBV6-1 and J usage is TRBJ1-2, with 9 bases aligning to TRBD1. The CDR3 runs 15 residues. The junction had 11 bases not matched to a gene; V was cut back by 11 bases and J by 1 base. The germline V gene encodes CDR1 MNHNS and CDR2 SASEGT. As DNA, the CDR3 is TGTGCCTACTCCCGGGACAGGGATAATAACTATGGCTACACCTTC. Its protein product is CAYSRDRDNNYGYTF.

The chain recombines TRBV2 with TRBJ2-7; perhaps TRBD2 as D (6 bases). CDR3 length: 14 residues. CDR1 SNHLY and CDR2 FYNNEI come from the germline V gene. Deletions cut 7 bases from V and 3 bases from J, with 16 bases between. This CDR3 is CASMLGTGNYEQYF. In nucleotides, the CDR3 is TGTGCCAGCATGCTCGGGACTGGCAACTACGAGCAGTACTTC.

The genes are TRBV7-9 and TRBJ2-3, with 12 positions matching TRBD2. This CDR3 contains 18 residues. Unmatched junction bases numbered 11, after V lost 5 bases and J lost 2 bases. The germline V gene has CDR1 SEHNR and CDR2 FQNEAQ (reference sequence). The CDR3 DNA is TGTGCCAGCAGCCCAGGGATCCGACTAGCGGGAGACACAGATACGCAGTATTTT. Translating it yields CASSPGIRLAGDTDTQYF.